The rows below give T cell receptor beta chains drawn from one sample of a study of Ad26.COV2.S vaccination and SARS-CoV-2 variants. Some clones are missing from TCRdb's copy, which holds only in-frame ones; the method was immunoSEQ multiplex PCR. The table lists about 350,000 clones, about 87% of them singletons, with approximately 5.9% in the top ten. The sequencing here drew on peripheral blood, taken in a trial of Ad26.COV2.S vaccine versus placebo. These receptors were obtained from a person between 18 and 60 years old who received the Ad26.COV2.S COVID-19 vaccine or a placebo. CDR3s include the opening cysteine and the closing phenylalanine or tryptophan. The D gene is left open where the match is weak. A row's size may be missing; if present it is once, few, many or a size class.

cdr3_nt	cdr3_aa	clone_size	j_call	v_call	d_call	cdr3_length
TGTGCCAGCAGTTTTCTAGCGGGAGCGGGAGAGCAGTACTTC	CASSFLAGAGEQYF	NA	TRBJ2-7	TRBV28	TRBD2	14
TGTGCCAGCTCTCGGACAGGTAATAGCAATCAGCCCCAGCATTTT	CASSRTGNSNQPQHF	once	TRBJ1-5	TRBV18	TRBD1	15
TGCAGCGTTGGGAGACTAGCGGGAGGCGAGCAGTACTTC	CSVGRLAGGEQYF	NA	TRBJ2-7	TRBV29-1	TRBD2	13
TGTGCCAGTATACCCAGTCTGAACACTGAAGCTTTCTTT	CASIPSLNTEAFF	NA	TRBJ1-1	TRBV19	NA	13
TGTGCCAGCTCACCAGCCGGTCAGCCCCAGCATTTT	CASSPAGQPQHF	NA	TRBJ1-5	TRBV18	NA	12
TGCGCCAGCAGCATTGGGACTAGCCCCGGGGAGCTGTTTTTT	CASSIGTSPGELFF	NA	TRBJ2-2	TRBV5-1	TRBD2	14
TGTGCCAGTGATTGGACAGGGGGACGGAATCAGCCCCAGCATTTT	CASDWTGGRNQPQHF	NA	TRBJ1-5	TRBV19	TRBD1	15
TGTGCCAGCAGCTCCCTAGTGGGGGGCTCCCTCAATCAGCCCCAGCATTTT	CASSSLVGGSLNQPQHF	NA	TRBJ1-5	TRBV7-9	NA	17
TGTGCCAGCTCACCACCGCGAGGACAGGGAGGCACCATATATTTT	CASSPPRGQGGTIYF	NA	TRBJ1-3	TRBV18	TRBD1	15
TGTGCCAGCAGAGAGGGACTAGCGGGAGTCCGTGGTGAGCAGTTCTTC	CASREGLAGVRGEQFF	NA	TRBJ2-1	TRBV28	TRBD2	16
TGTGCCAGCTCACCACCGTCGGTTAACACTGAAGCTTTCTTT	CASSPPSVNTEAFF	few	TRBJ1-1	TRBV18	NA	14
TGTGCCAGTAGTAGGCGGGAGGGGCGAGACGAGCAGTACTTC	CASSRREGRDEQYF	NA	TRBJ2-7	TRBV19	TRBD2	14
TGCGCCAGCAGCTTACAGGGGGACCATAACTATGGCTACACCTTC	CASSLQGDHNYGYTF	NA	TRBJ1-2	TRBV5-1	TRBD1	15
TGTGCCAGCAGTTCAAGGGGGCCAAGACGCACTGAAGCTTTCTTT	CASSSRGPRRTEAFF	NA	TRBJ1-1	TRBV6-5	TRBD1	15
TGTGCCAGCAGTGACTCTAGCCTCTTCAATGAGCAGTTCTTC	CASSDSSLFNEQFF	NA	TRBJ2-1	TRBV6-4	NA	14
TGTGCCAGCAGCTTGACAGGGGAAGCTTTCTTT	CASSLTGEAFF	NA	TRBJ1-1	TRBV3-1/TRBV3-2	TRBD1	11
TGTGCCAGTATTTTCGCGGGGAGTTCAGGCTACACCTTC	CASIFAGSSGYTF	NA	TRBJ1-2	TRBV19	NA	13
TGTGCCAGCAGCAACGGGCAAGGGACAGGGTCTAACTATGGCTACACCTTC	CASSNGQGTGSNYGYTF	NA	TRBJ1-2	TRBV6-2/TRBV6-3	TRBD1	17
TGTGCCAGCAGCTCCCCCCGGGACAGAACCTACGAGCAGTACTTC	CASSSPRDRTYEQYF	NA	TRBJ2-7	TRBV6-5	TRBD1	15
TGTGCCAGCAGCCCCAGGGTCGGGGGAGAGACCGGGGAGCTGTTTTTT	CASSPRVGGETGELFF	once	TRBJ2-2	TRBV6-4	NA	16
TGTGCCAGCAGCTTGGCTAGTCCGACCACCGGGGAGCTGTTTTTT	CASSLASPTTGELFF	NA	TRBJ2-2	TRBV5-6	NA	15
TGTGCCAGCAGTCTACGGATTCATCGCACAGATACGCAGTATTTT	CASSLRIHRTDTQYF	NA	TRBJ2-3	TRBV28	NA	15
TGCGCCAGCAGCCGGGACGGGGGGATCGAGAATCAGCCCCAGCATTTT	CASSRDGGIENQPQHF	few	TRBJ1-5	TRBV4-1	NA	16
TGTGCCAGCAGTTTCGCAGGGAGAGGCGAGCAGTACTTC	CASSFAGRGEQYF	few	TRBJ2-7	TRBV5-4	NA	13
TGTGCCAGCAGTTCCGGGGGGATTACTCCGTGGAACACCGGGGAGCTGTTTTTT	CASSSGGITPWNTGELFF	NA	TRBJ2-2	TRBV28	TRBD2	18
TGTGCCAGCAGTTTTCCCGGGACACTAAACACCGGGGAGCTGTTTTTT	CASSFPGTLNTGELFF	NA	TRBJ2-2	TRBV28	NA	16
TGTGCCAGCAGTTACCAGTCTTCAGAAGGAAACACCATATATTTT	CASSYQSSEGNTIYF	few	TRBJ1-3	TRBV6-5	NA	15
TGTGCCAGCAGTTTATTGGGCTATGGCTACACCTTC	CASSLLGYGYTF	NA	TRBJ1-2	TRBV28	NA	12
TGTGCCAGCAGCTTATACATGTCTGGGGCCAACGTCCTGACTTTC	CASSLYMSGANVLTF	NA	TRBJ2-6	TRBV5-8	NA	15
TGCGCCAGCAGCCTACAACCTAGCGGGGGGGCCCAAGAGACCCAGTACTTC	CASSLQPSGGAQETQYF	once	TRBJ2-5	TRBV4-3	TRBD2	17
TGCGCCAGCAGCTTGGTGTTGAGCGGGGAGAGGGTCCCTGAAGCTTTCTTT	CASSLVLSGERVPEAFF	NA	TRBJ1-1	TRBV5-1	NA	17
TGTGCCAGCAGCCTCCGGGACGGGGGGGATTACAATGAGCAGTTCTTC	CASSLRDGGDYNEQFF	once	TRBJ2-1	TRBV7-2	TRBD2	16
TGTGCCAGCCGACAGAAGGGTAGCAATGAGCAGTTCTTC	CASRQKGSNEQFF	NA	TRBJ2-1	TRBV4-2	NA	13
TGTGCCAGCAGTACGTGGGGGGGCCAGGAGGCTTTCTTT	CASSTWGGQEAFF	NA	TRBJ1-1	TRBV3-1/TRBV3-2	NA	13
TGTGCCAGCAGCCAAGGTGTCGGGAGTTTGTACAATGAGCAGTTCTTC	CASSQGVGSLYNEQFF	NA	TRBJ2-1	TRBV4-2	NA	16
TGTGCCAGCAGCCGCTCTGGGGCCAACGTCCTGACTTTC	CASSRSGANVLTF	NA	TRBJ2-6	TRBV13	NA	13
TGTGCCAGCAGCTTCGACGGACAGGGGGGCGGTGAAAAACTGTTTTTT	CASSFDGQGGGEKLFF	NA	TRBJ1-4	TRBV7-9	TRBD1	16
TGTGCCAGCAGTGAACAGGGGCGAGGCGAGACCCAGTACTTC	CASSEQGRGETQYF	NA	TRBJ2-5	TRBV6-1	NA	14
TGTGCCAGCAGCCAGCCGGGCGATAGCTCCTACGAGCAGTACTTC	CASSQPGDSSYEQYF	NA	TRBJ2-7	TRBV4-2	NA	15
TGCAGCGTTGAACTACTGTCTCGGGATACGCAGTATTTT	CSVELLSRDTQYF	NA	TRBJ2-3	TRBV29-1	NA	13
TGCGCCAGCAGCCTCTTAGCGGGGGTATACAATGAGCAGTTCTTC	CASSLLAGVYNEQFF	NA	TRBJ2-1	TRBV4-1	TRBD2	15
TGTGCCAGCAGTGGCGGACTAGCGGGGGGCCAAGAGACCCAGTACTTC	CASSGGLAGGQETQYF	NA	TRBJ2-5	TRBV9	TRBD2	16
TGTGCCAGCAGCCCAATAAATAGCAATCAGCCCCAGCATTTT	CASSPINSNQPQHF	NA	TRBJ1-5	TRBV7-8	NA	14
TGTGCCTGGAGTGTTTTAGGGGGCAATCAGCCCCAGCATTTT	CAWSVLGGNQPQHF	few	TRBJ1-5	TRBV30	NA	14